Given below is one T cell receptor beta chain in context. What it recognizes is unknown. The CDR3 contains 17 residues. Trimming pared 2 bases from V and 1 base from J, leaving 12 bases between. The germline CDR1 and CDR2 sequences are MDHEN and SYDVKM. This sample stems from a study of T cell responses to AZD1222 COVID-19 vaccine. Overall study results and limits: All repertoire sampling was performed exclusively after the peak T cell response. The sample set comprised mostly white British donors with more females, and clonal diversity was possibly underestimated. Of the AZD1222 recipients, only 5 or 6 were seropositive at baseline.

Only in-frame clones appear in the TCRdb table, and some are missing; sequencing was by immunoSEQ multiplex PCR. The data contain 100,000 to 150,000 clones, approximately 90% of them seen just once; the ten biggest clones take up 6% to 8%. The sequence derives from an adult in good health. The input for sequencing was peripheral blood, taken on day 0 of AZD1222 vaccination. The genes are TRBV28 and TRBJ2-6; D is possibly TRBD1 (5 bases). The CDR3: CASSLQGPLSGANVLTF. The CDR3, as DNA: TGTGCCAGCAGTTTACAGGGTCCTCTTTCTGGGGCCAACGTCCTGACTTTC. Full variable domain (outside the CDR3, taken from reference TRBV28 and TRBJ2-6): DVKVTQSSRYLVKRTGEKVFLECVQDMDHENMFWYRQDPGLGLRLIYFSYDVKMKEKGDIPEGYSVSREKKERFSLILESASTNQTSMYLCASSLQGPLSGANVLTFGAGSRLTVL.